These T cell receptor beta chains were read from a single sample in a study of OX40 agonist ivuxolimab in advanced cancers. TCRdb keeps only in-frame clones here, not all; method: immunoSEQ multiplex PCR. This sample has tens of thousands of clones; around 90% occur once, and the top ten carry 0.92%. Sequenced here: CD4+ or CD8+ T cells sorted from blood, sampled in a trial of the OX40 agonist ivuxolimab. These receptors all come from an adult with an advanced solid tumor such as melanoma, head and neck, liver or kidney cancer. The CDR3 runs from the conserved cysteine through the conserved F or W. D genes are given only for firm matches. Some rows have no size entry. The others give once, few or many, or a class for an expanded clone.

J gene,D gene,clone size,V gene,CDR3 protein,CDR3 DNA
TRBJ1-5,TRBD1,-,TRBV15,CATSRDGSGGYQPQHF,TGTGCCACCAGCAGAGATGGCTCAGGGGGCTATCAGCCTCAGCATTTT
TRBJ2-1,TRBD1,-,TRBV9,CASSQAGGRSYNEQFF,TGTGCCAGCAGCCAAGCAGGGGGCCGCTCCTACAATGAGCAGTTCTTC
TRBJ1-4,-,-,TRBV5-6,CASSLTGATNEKLFF,TGTGCCAGCAGCTTGACTGGGGCAACTAATGAAAAACTGTTTTTT
TRBJ1-3,-,-,TRBV7-7,CASSPGPGAGNTIYF,TGTGCCAGCAGCCCGGGACCGGGGGCCGGAAACACCATATATTTT
TRBJ1-4,-,-,TRBV13,CASSIQGSNEKLFF,TGTGCCAGCAGCATCCAGGGGTCGAACGAAAAACTGTTTTTT
TRBJ2-2,-,-,TRBV2,CASRASVATNTGELFF,TGTGCCAGCAGAGCCTCGGTAGCGACGAACACCGGGGAGCTGTTTTTT
TRBJ2-3,-,-,TRBV7-2,CASSLAVITDTQYF,TGTGCCAGCAGCTTAGCGGTAATCACAGATACGCAGTATTTT
TRBJ2-2,-,once,TRBV10-2,CASSERWTGELFF,TGCGCCAGCAGTGAAAGGTGGACCGGGGAGCTGTTTTTT
TRBJ1-1,TRBD1,-,TRBV28,CASSPRQGRNTEAFF,TGTGCCAGCAGCCCCCGACAGGGGAGGAACACTGAAGCTTTCTTT
TRBJ1-5,TRBD1,-,TRBV27,CASRMGQSGNQPQHF,TGTGCCAGCAGGATGGGACAGTCAGGTAATCAGCCCCAGCATTTT
TRBJ2-2,-,-,TRBV5-1,CASSPGTYEGELFF,TGCGCCAGCAGCCCGGGGACCTATGAGGGGGAGCTGTTTTTT
TRBJ1-1,TRBD1,-,TRBV6-1,CASRTGTNTEAFF,TGTGCCAGCAGGACAGGGACGAACACTGAAGCTTTCTTT
TRBJ2-2,-,-,TRBV13,CASSPLRNLLNTGELFF,TGTGCCAGCAGCCCCCTCCGAAACTTACTAAACACCGGGGAGCTGTTTTTT
TRBJ2-3,TRBD2,-,TRBV15,CATSRVISGGSDTQYF,TGTGCCACCAGCAGAGTCATTAGCGGGGGGTCGGATACGCAGTATTTT
TRBJ1-2,-,once,TRBV28,CASSLSDSLLGDGHTF,TGTGCCAGCAGTTTATCCGACAGCCTCCTGGGGGATGGCCACACCTTC
TRBJ1-1,TRBD1,-,TRBV2,CASSSGQGRTEAFF,TGTGCCAGCAGCTCAGGACAGGGAAGAACTGAAGCTTTCTTT
TRBJ2-7,-,-,TRBV9,CASSVEPLRGTLGNEQYF,TGTGCCAGCAGCGTAGAACCTCTCCGCGGGACCTTGGGGAACGAGCAGTACTTC
TRBJ2-7,TRBD1,-,TRBV19,CASNPQGTGVHEQYF,TGTGCCAGTAATCCCCAAGGGACAGGGGTCCACGAGCAGTACTTC
TRBJ1-5,-,once,TRBV19,CATESTSSIGNQPQHF,TGTGCCACCGAATCGACAAGTAGCATTGGCAATCAGCCCCAGCATTTT
TRBJ2-3,-,-,TRBV5-4,CASSLGGTHTDTQYF,TGTGCCAGCAGCTTGGGGGGGACCCACACAGATACGCAGTATTTT
TRBJ1-3,-,-,TRBV6-1,CASSESGAKGNTIYF,TGTGCCAGCAGTGAATCGGGGGCGAAAGGAAACACCATATATTTT
TRBJ2-7,TRBD1,-,TRBV6-1,CASEQGAYEQYF,TGTGCCAGCGAGCAGGGGGCGTACGAGCAGTACTTC
TRBJ2-7,TRBD1,-,TRBV6-1,CASSDVTGAPYEQYF,TGTGCCAGCAGTGACGTGACAGGGGCCCCCTACGAGCAGTACTTC
TRBJ1-4,TRBD1,-,TRBV25-1,CASSADRGWSNEKLFF,TGTGCCAGCAGTGCGGACAGGGGCTGGTCTAATGAAAAACTGTTTTTT
TRBJ2-7,-,-,TRBV6-4,CAWVCAKEPYEQYF,TGTGCCTGGGTCTGCGCAAAGGAGCCCTACGAGCAGTACTTC
TRBJ2-1,-,-,TRBV15,CATSRDLAANEQFF,TGTGCCACCAGCAGAGATTTAGCGGCCAATGAGCAGTTCTTC
TRBJ1-1,-,-,TRBV6-6,CASSYSTANTEAFF,TGTGCCAGCAGTTACTCGACAGCCAACACTGAAGCTTTCTTT
TRBJ1-3,-,-,TRBV9,CASSVAQGLETGNTIYF,TGTGCCAGCAGCGTAGCTCAGGGACTTGAGACGGGAAACACCATATATTTT
TRBJ1-2,-,-,TRBV19,CASAGAEGSYGYTF,TGTGCCAGCGCCGGGGCCGAGGGAAGCTATGGCTACACCTTC
TRBJ2-7,TRBD2,-,TRBV28,CASGLAGEAEQYF,TGTGCCAGCGGACTAGCGGGAGAAGCCGAGCAGTACTTC
TRBJ2-1,-,-,TRBV6-1,CASSEWFGIF,TGTGCCAGCAGTGAATGGTTTGGGATCTTC
TRBJ2-1,TRBD2,-,TRBV5-1,CASSSVPRGTRLYNEQFF,TGCGCCAGCAGCTCGGTACCGCGAGGGACTAGACTCTACAATGAGCAGTTCTTC
TRBJ2-3,TRBD2,-,TRBV7-2,CASSPQASGSGNTQYF,TGTGCCAGCAGCCCCCAGGCTAGCGGGAGTGGTAATACGCAGTATTTT
TRBJ2-3,-,-,TRBV28,CASTEPRNTDTQYF,TGTGCCAGCACCGAGCCCAGAAACACAGATACGCAGTATTTT